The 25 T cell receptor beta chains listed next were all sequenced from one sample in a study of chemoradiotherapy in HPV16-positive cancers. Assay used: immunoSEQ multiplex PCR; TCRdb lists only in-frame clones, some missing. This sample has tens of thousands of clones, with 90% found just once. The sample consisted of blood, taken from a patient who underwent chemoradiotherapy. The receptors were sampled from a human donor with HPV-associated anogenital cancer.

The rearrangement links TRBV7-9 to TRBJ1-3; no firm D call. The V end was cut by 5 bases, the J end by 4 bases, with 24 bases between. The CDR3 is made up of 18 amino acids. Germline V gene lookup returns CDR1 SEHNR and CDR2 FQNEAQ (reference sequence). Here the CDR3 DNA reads TGTGCCAGCAGCCCTACCCCGCGGGGAGCGATACTGGGAAACACCATATATTTT. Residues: CASSPTPRGAILGNTIYF.

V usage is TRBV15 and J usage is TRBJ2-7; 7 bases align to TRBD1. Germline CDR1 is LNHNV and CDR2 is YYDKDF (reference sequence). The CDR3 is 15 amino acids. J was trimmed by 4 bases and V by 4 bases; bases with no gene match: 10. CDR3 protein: CATSILTGAQYEQYF. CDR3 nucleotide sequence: TGTGCCACCAGCATACTCACAGGGGCCCAATACGAGCAGTACTTC.

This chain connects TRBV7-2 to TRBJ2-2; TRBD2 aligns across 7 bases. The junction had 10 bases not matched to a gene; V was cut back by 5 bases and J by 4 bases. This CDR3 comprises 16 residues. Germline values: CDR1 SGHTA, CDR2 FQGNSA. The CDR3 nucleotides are TGTGCCAGCAGCCCCCTAGGAGCGGGAAGCACCGGGGAGCTGTTTTTT. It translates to CASSPLGAGSTGELFF. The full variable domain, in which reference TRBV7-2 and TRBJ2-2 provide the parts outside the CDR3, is GAGVSQSPSNKVTEKGKDVELRCDPISGHTALYWYRQSLGQGLEFLIYFQGNSAPDKSGLPSDRFSAERTGGSVSTLTIQRTQQEDSAVYLCASSPLGAGSTGELFFGEGSRLTVL.

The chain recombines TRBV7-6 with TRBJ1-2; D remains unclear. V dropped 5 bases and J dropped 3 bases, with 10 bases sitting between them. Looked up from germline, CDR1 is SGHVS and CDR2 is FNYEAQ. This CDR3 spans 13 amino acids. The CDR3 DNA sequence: TGTGCCAGCAGCCAACAGTCTTACTATGGCTACACCTTC. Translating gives CASSQQSYYGYTF.

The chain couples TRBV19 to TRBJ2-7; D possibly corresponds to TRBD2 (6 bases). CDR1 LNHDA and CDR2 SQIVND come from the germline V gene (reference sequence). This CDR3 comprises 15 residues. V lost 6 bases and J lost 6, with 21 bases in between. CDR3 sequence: CASSLSLAEGPEQYF. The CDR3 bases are TGTGCCAGTAGCCTGTCGTTAGCGGAGGGACCCGAGCAGTACTTC.

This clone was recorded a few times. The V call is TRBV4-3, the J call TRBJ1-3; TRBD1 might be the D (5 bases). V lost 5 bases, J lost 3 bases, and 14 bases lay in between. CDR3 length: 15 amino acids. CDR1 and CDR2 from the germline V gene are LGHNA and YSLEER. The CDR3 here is CASSYSGELGNTIYF. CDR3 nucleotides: TGCGCCAGCAGCTATTCGGGGGAGCTTGGAAACACCATATATTTT.

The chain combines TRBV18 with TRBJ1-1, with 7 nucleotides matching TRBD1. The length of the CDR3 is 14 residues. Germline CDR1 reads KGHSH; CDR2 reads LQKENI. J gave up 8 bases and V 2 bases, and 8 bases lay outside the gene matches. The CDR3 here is CASSPSQGGREAFF. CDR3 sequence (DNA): TGTGCCAGCTCACCAAGTCAGGGGGGACGGGAAGCTTTCTTT.

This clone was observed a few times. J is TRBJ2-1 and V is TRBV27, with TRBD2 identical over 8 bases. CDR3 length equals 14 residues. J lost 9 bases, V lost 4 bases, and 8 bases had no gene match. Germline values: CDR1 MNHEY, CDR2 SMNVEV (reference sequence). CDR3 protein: CASSSKRERSEQFF. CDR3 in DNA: TGTGCCAGCAGTTCCAAGCGGGAGCGCAGTGAGCAGTTCTTC.

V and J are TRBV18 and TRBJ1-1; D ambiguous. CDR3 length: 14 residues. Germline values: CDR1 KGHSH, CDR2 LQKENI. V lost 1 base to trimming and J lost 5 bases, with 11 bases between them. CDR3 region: CASSPQGLGTEAFF. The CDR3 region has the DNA TGTGCCAGCTCACCACAGGGTTTGGGGACTGAAGCTTTCTTT.

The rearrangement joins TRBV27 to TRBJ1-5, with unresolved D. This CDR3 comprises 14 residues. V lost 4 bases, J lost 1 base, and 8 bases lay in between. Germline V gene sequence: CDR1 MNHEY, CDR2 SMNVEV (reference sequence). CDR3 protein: CASSSVDSNQPQHF. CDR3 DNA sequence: TGTGCCAGCAGTTCCGTGGACAGCAATCAGCCCCAGCATTTT.

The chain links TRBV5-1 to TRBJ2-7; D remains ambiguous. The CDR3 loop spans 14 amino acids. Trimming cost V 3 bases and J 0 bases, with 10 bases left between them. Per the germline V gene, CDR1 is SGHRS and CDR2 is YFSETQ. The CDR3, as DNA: TGCGCCAGCAGCTCTCAGACGAGCTCCTACGAGCAGTACTTC. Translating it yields CASSSQTSSYEQYF. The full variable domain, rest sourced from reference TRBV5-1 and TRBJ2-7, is KAGVTQTPRYLIKTRGQQVTLSCSPISGHRSVSWYQQTPGQGLQFLFEYFSETQRNKGNFPGRFSGRQFSNSRSEMNVSTLELGDSALYLCASSSQTSSYEQYFGPGTRLTVT.

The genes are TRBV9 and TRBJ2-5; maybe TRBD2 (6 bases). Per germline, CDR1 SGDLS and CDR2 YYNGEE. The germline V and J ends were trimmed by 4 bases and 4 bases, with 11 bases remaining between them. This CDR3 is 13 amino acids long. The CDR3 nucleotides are TGTGCCAGCAGCCCGACTAGAGGAGAGACCCAGTACTTC. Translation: CASSPTRGETQYF.

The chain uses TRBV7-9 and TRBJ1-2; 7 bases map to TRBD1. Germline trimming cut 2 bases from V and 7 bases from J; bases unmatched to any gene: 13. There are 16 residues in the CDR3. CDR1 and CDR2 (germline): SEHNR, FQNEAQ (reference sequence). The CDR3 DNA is TGTGCCAGCAGCTTAAGTTTTTTGAGGGACAGAGGTGGCTACACCTTC. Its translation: CASSLSFLRDRGGYTF.

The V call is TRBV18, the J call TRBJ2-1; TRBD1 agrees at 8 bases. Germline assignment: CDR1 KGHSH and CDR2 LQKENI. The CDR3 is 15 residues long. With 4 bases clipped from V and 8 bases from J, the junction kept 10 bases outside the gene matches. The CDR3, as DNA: TGTGCCAGCTCACTATTGCCAGGGGGCGCATATGAGCAGTTCTTC. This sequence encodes CASSLLPGGAYEQFF.

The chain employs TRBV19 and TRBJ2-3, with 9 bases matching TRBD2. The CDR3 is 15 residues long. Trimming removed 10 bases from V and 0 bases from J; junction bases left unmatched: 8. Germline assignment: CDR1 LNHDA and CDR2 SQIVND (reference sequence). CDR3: CATTPRGGSTDTQYF. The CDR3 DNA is TGTGCCACCACGCCGCGGGGGGGCAGCACAGATACGCAGTATTTT.

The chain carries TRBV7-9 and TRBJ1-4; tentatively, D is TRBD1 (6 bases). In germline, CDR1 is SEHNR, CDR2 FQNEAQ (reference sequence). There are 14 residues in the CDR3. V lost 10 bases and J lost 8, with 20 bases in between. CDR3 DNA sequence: TGTGCCATTGAGGACCGTTCTGGGGGCGAAAAACTGTTTTTT. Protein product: CAIEDRSGGEKLFF.

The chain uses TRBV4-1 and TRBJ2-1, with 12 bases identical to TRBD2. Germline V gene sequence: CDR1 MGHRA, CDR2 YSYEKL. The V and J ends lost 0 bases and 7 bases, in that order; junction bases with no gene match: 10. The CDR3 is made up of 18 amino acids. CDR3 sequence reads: CASSQDLQLAGGRNEQFF. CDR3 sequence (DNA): TGCGCCAGCAGCCAAGATCTCCAACTAGCGGGGGGCCGGAATGAGCAGTTCTTC.

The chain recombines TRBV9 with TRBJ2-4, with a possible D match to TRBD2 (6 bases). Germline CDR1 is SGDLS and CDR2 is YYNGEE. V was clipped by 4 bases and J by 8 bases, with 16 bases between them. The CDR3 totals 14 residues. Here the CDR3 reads CASSSRTGEDIQYF. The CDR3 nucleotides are TGTGCCAGCAGCTCCCGAACGGGGGAAGACATTCAGTACTTC.

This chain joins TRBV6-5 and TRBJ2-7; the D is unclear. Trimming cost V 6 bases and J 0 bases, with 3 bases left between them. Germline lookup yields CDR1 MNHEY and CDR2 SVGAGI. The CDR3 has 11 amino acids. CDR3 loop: CASSPSYEQYF. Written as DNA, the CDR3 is TGTGCCAGCAGCCCCTCCTACGAGCAGTACTTC.

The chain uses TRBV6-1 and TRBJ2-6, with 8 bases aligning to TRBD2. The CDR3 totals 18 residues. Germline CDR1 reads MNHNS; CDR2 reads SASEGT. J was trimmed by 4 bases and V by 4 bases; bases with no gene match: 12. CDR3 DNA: TGTGCCAGCAGTGGGCTTCCCGGGAGGGAGTCCGGGGCCAACGTCCTGACTTTC. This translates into CASSGLPGRESGANVLTF.

CDR3 amino acids: CASSPGAGGSYEQYF. Here the CDR3 DNA reads TGTGCCAGCAGCCCGGGGGCGGGAGGCTCCTACGAGCAGTACTTC. The V gene is TRBV7-2, the J gene TRBJ2-7; 8 positions match TRBD2. J gave up 0 bases and V 5 bases, and 6 bases lay outside the gene matches. Germline assignment: CDR1 SGHTA and CDR2 FQGNSA. This CDR3 is 15 amino acids long.

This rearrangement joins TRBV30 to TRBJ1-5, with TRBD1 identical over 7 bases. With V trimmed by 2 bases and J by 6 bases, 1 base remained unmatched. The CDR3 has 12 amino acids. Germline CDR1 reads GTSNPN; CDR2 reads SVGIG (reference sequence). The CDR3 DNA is TGTGCCTGGAGTCGACAGGGTCAGCCCCAGCATTTT. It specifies CAWSRQGQPQHF. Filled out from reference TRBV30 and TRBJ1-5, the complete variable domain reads SQTIHQWPATLVQPVGSPLSLECTVEGTSNPNLYWYRQAAGRGLQLLFYSVGIGQISSEVPQNLSASRPQDRQFILSSKKLLLSDSGFYLCAWSRQGQPQHFGDGTRLSIL.

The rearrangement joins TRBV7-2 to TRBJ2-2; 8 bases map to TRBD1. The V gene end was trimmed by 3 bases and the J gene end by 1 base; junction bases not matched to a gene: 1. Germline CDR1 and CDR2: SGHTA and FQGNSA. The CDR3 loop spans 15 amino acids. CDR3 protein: CASSFGTGNTGELFF. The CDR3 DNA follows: TGTGCCAGCAGCTTCGGGACAGGGAACACCGGGGAGCTGTTTTTT.

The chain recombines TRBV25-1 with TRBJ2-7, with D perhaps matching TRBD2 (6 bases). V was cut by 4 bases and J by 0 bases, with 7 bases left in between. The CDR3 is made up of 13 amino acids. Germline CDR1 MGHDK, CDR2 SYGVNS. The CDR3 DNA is TGTGCCAGCAGTGCGGACTACTCCTACGAGCAGTACTTC. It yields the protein CASSADYSYEQYF.

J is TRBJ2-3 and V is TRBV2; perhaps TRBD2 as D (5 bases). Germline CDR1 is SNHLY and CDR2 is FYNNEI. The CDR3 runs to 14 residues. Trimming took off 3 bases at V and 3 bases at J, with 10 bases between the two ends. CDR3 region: CASSDRGLTDTQYF. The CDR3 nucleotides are TGTGCCAGCAGTGACCGCGGGTTAACAGATACGCAGTATTTT.